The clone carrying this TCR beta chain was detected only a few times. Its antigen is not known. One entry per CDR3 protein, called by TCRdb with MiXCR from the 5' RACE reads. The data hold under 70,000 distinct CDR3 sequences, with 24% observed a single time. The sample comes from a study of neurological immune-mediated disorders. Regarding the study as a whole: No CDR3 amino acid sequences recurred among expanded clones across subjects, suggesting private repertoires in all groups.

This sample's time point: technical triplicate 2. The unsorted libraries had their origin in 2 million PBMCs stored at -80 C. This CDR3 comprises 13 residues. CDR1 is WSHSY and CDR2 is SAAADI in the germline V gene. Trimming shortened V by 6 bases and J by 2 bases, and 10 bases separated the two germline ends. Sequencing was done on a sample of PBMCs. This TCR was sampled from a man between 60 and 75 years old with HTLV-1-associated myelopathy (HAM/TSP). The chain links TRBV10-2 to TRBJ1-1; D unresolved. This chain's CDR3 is CASSPDPNTEAFF. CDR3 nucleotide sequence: TGCGCCAGCAGCCCCGACCCCAACACTGAAGCTTTCTTT.